This TCR beta chain was sequenced for a study of control samples from healthy donors and cancer patients. The length of the CDR3 is 12 residues. Germline V CDR1 and CDR2: SGHNT, YYREEE (reference sequence). V lost 4 bases to trimming and J lost 4 bases, with 8 bases between them. Method: immunoSEQ multiplex PCR; TCRdb's copy keeps in-frame clones and lacks some. This sample yields some 200,000 clones, of which about nine tenths are seen a single time; about 1.4% belongs to the top ten. The TCR comes from a woman aged 30 to 39 in good health. Specimen: blood. This chain joins TRBV5-4 and TRBJ1-2; weak D call: TRBD1 (6 bases). The CDR3 sequence is CASSGDIYGYTF. CDR3 bases: TGTGCCAGCAGCGGGGACATCTATGGCTACACCTTC.